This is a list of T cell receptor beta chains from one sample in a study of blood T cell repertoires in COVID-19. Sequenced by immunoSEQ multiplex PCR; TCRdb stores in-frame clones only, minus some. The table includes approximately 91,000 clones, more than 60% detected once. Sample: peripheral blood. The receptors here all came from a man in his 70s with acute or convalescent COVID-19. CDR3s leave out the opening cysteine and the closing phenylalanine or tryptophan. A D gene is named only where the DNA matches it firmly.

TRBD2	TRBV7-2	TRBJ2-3	ASSLGTSGRDTQY
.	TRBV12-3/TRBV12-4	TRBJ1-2	ASSPTAFYGYT
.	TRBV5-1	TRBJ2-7	ASSFPTDSYEQY
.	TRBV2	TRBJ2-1	ASSANRVTYNEQF
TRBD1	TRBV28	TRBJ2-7	ASSLAQGVGEQY
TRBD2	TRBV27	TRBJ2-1	ASSPYLAGGPGEQF
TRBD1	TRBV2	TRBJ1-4	ASSQQGAEGEKLF
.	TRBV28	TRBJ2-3	ASSFQRRTDTQY
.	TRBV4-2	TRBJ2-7	ASSLESGDRVSYEQY
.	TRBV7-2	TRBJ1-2	ASSIDSFYGYT
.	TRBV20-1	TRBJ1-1	SASPGGTVNTEAF
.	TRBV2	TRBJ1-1	ASSDDRTEAF
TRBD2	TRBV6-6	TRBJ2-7	ASRVGRGSSYEQY
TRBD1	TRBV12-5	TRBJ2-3	ASGLTHGTAGDTQY
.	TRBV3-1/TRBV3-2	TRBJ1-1	ASSQASNTEAF
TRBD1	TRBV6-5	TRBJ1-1	ASSLDRGRTEAF
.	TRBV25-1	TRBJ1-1	ASSDVGGPGTEAF
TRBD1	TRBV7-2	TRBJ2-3	ASSFPGQGASDTQY
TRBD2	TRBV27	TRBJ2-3	ASSLQAGVKDTQY
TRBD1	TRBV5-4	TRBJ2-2	ASSSGGTGATGELF
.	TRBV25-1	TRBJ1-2	ASSAPGGYT
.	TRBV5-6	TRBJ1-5	ASSSRANQPQH
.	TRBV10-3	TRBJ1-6	AISESMDTGRYSPLH